These T cell receptor beta chains were read from a single sample in a study of T-cell memory formation after mild COVID-19. Each CDR3 protein gets one entry after TCRdb re-called the 5' RACE reads with MiXCR. The data show roughly 450,000 distinct CDR3 sequences, roughly 18% seen once. The sample was PBMCs or a T cell subset sorted from them (not recorded which). These receptors were obtained from an adult woman who had mild COVID-19 (a few samples of this study predate the infection). Cell type and time point are not known. CDR3s include the opening cysteine and the closing phenylalanine or tryptophan. The order of the fields is J gene, V gene, D gene, clone size, CDR3 DNA, CDR3 protein. The D gene is left open where the match is weak. Only part of the rows carry a size: once, few, many, or a class if the clone is expanded.

J: TRBJ2-3
V: TRBV11-1
D: NA
size: NA
DNA: TGTGCCAGCAGTACAGGTCGCGGAACAGATACGCAGTATTTT
CDR3: CASSTGRGTDTQYF

J: TRBJ1-3
V: TRBV15
D: NA
size: few
DNA: TGTGCCACCAGCAGGGACGGAAACACCATATATTTT
CDR3: CATSRDGNTIYF

J: TRBJ2-7
V: TRBV29-1
D: TRBD1
size: NA
DNA: TGCAGCGTTCGGGGTTCGGGACAGGGTTCCTACGAGCAGTACTTC
CDR3: CSVRGSGQGSYEQYF

J: TRBJ2-3
V: TRBV13
D: TRBD2
size: NA
DNA: TGTGCCAGCAGCGCTTCGGGGGGGCATTATGAGACAGATACGCAGTATTTT
CDR3: CASSASGGHYETDTQYF

J: TRBJ1-5
V: TRBV10-2
D: NA
size: few
DNA: TGCGCCAGCAGTGAGTCTGGTCTTCTTAGCAATCAGCCCCAGCATTTT
CDR3: CASSESGLLSNQPQHF

J: TRBJ1-2
V: TRBV16
D: NA
size: few
DNA: TGTGCCAGCAGCCCGACCCAGCGGGGTGTAAGCGGCTACACCTTC
CDR3: CASSPTQRGVSGYTF

J: TRBJ2-7
V: TRBV12-3/TRBV12-4
D: NA
size: NA
DNA: TGTGCCAGCAGTTCCGGGCCAAACTACGAGCAGTACTTC
CDR3: CASSSGPNYEQYF

J: TRBJ2-7
V: TRBV12-3/TRBV12-4
D: TRBD2
size: NA
DNA: TGTGCCAGCAGAATGACTAGCGGGAGTTACGAGCAGTACTTC
CDR3: CASRMTSGSYEQYF

J: TRBJ2-7
V: TRBV2
D: NA
size: NA
DNA: TGTGCCAGCAGCACCCATTCCTCCTACGAGCAGTACTTC
CDR3: CASSTHSSYEQYF

J: TRBJ1-1
V: TRBV20-1
D: NA
size: NA
DNA: TGCAGTGCTTCTAAGAATCTGGGGAACACTGAAGCTTTCTTT
CDR3: CSASKNLGNTEAFF

J: TRBJ2-3
V: TRBV7-9
D: NA
size: few
DNA: TGTGCCAGCAGCTTAACCCTCAGCAGCACACTGGGAACGGGCACAGATACGCAGTATTTT
CDR3: CASSLTLSSTLGTGTDTQYF

J: TRBJ1-2
V: TRBV29-1
D: NA
size: NA
DNA: TGCAGCGTCGGAACAGGAGCTTATGGCTACACCTTC
CDR3: CSVGTGAYGYTF

J: TRBJ2-2
V: TRBV5-1
D: NA
size: few
DNA: TGCGCCAGCAGCTTGGACGGTGACACCGGGGAGCTGTTTTTT
CDR3: CASSLDGDTGELFF

J: TRBJ2-2
V: TRBV7-2
D: TRBD2
size: NA
DNA: TGTGCCAGCAGCAACCCGACGGCGGGGGTTGGGACCGGGGAGCTGTTTTTT
CDR3: CASSNPTAGVGTGELFF

J: TRBJ1-3
V: TRBV18
D: NA
size: NA
DNA: TGTGCCAGCTCACCCGCCATACCTGTAGCTGGAAACACCATATATTTT
CDR3: CASSPAIPVAGNTIYF

J: TRBJ2-1
V: TRBV20-1
D: TRBD2
size: few
DNA: TGCAGTGCATCTAGCGGGGGAGCTTGGGGGGAGCAGTTCTTC
CDR3: CSASSGGAWGEQFF

J: TRBJ1-1
V: TRBV7-2
D: NA
size: few
DNA: TGTGCCAGCAGCTTTTCGTGGCCCCTCCCTGAAGCTTTCTTT
CDR3: CASSFSWPLPEAFF

J: TRBJ2-3
V: TRBV6-1
D: TRBD2
size: many
DNA: TGTGCCAGCAGCGCCTATGGGCGGGGGGGCCCTAGTACAGATACGCAGTATTTT
CDR3: CASSAYGRGGPSTDTQYF

J: TRBJ2-7
V: TRBV5-1
D: TRBD1
size: NA
DNA: TGCGCCAGCCACCCCGGGACAGGGAGTTACGAGCAGTACTTC
CDR3: CASHPGTGSYEQYF

J: TRBJ2-5
V: TRBV3-1
D: NA
size: NA
DNA: TGTGCCAGCAGCCAAGTACTCGGAGAGACCCAGTACTTC
CDR3: CASSQVLGETQYF

J: TRBJ2-7
V: TRBV27
D: NA
size: few
DNA: TGTGCCAGCAGTGATTTACAGGGCTACGAGCAGTACTTC
CDR3: CASSDLQGYEQYF

J: TRBJ1-2
V: TRBV20-1
D: TRBD1
size: NA
DNA: TGCAGTGCTAGTGGGCAGGGGGACTATGGCTACACCTTC
CDR3: CSASGQGDYGYTF

J: TRBJ1-5
V: TRBV5-1
D: NA
size: NA
DNA: TGCGCCAGCAGCTTGGGGTGGGGGTTCCCCCAGCATTTT
CDR3: CASSLGWGFPQHF

J: TRBJ1-2
V: TRBV5-1
D: NA
size: NA
DNA: TGCGCCAGCAGCTCTGGGACTGAGAACTATGGCTACACCTTC
CDR3: CASSSGTENYGYTF

J: TRBJ1-1
V: TRBV5-1
D: NA
size: few
DNA: TGCGCCAGCAGCTTGGCGGTAGGGCTTGAAGCTTTCTTT
CDR3: CASSLAVGLEAFF

J: TRBJ2-3
V: TRBV2
D: TRBD2
size: NA
DNA: TGTGCCAGCATTACTAGCGGGAGGGCCGAAGATACGCAGTATTTT
CDR3: CASITSGRAEDTQYF

J: TRBJ2-5
V: TRBV12-3/TRBV12-4
D: NA
size: few
DNA: TGTGCCAGCACCAACCAGGGGGGGGCGAAGACCCAGTACTTC
CDR3: CASTNQGGAKTQYF

J: TRBJ2-7
V: TRBV30
D: NA
size: NA
DNA: TGTGCCTGGAGTGGGGGACAACTGTTTGGAGAGCAGTACTTC
CDR3: CAWSGGQLFGEQYF

J: TRBJ2-1
V: TRBV2
D: NA
size: NA
DNA: TGTGCCAGCAGTGGGCGGGCCGGCAATGAGCAGTTCTTC
CDR3: CASSGRAGNEQFF

J: TRBJ1-1
V: TRBV5-1
D: NA
size: medium-sized
DNA: TGCGCCAGCAGCTTGTGGCAGGGGAACACTGAAGCTTTCTTT
CDR3: CASSLWQGNTEAFF

J: TRBJ2-7
V: TRBV20-1
D: TRBD1
size: NA
DNA: TGCAGTGCTAGACAGAGGGACAGGGGTTACGAGCAGTACTTC
CDR3: CSARQRDRGYEQYF

J: TRBJ2-1
V: TRBV6-5
D: NA
size: few
DNA: TGTGCCAGCAGTTCCTCTACCGGGACACCTTACAATGAGCAGTTCTTC
CDR3: CASSSSTGTPYNEQFF

J: TRBJ1-2
V: TRBV15
D: TRBD1
size: few
DNA: TGTGCCACCAGTCAAAGGGGGCCCTATGGCTACACCTTC
CDR3: CATSQRGPYGYTF

J: TRBJ2-5
V: TRBV20-1
D: NA
size: few
DNA: TGCAGTGCTAGAGCTATCGACGAGACCCAGTACTTC
CDR3: CSARAIDETQYF

J: TRBJ2-5
V: TRBV7-2
D: TRBD1
size: many
DNA: TGTGCCAGCAGCTCGTGGACAGGTCAAGAGACCCAGTACTTC
CDR3: CASSSWTGQETQYF

J: TRBJ2-1
V: TRBV19
D: NA
size: NA
DNA: TGTGCCAGTAGTATATATCCCAAGGGCCCGTCAAATGAGCAGTTCTTC
CDR3: CASSIYPKGPSNEQFF

J: TRBJ2-3
V: TRBV10-3
D: TRBD2
size: NA
DNA: TGTGCCATCAAACGAGGCGGGAGGGAGAGCACAGATACGCAGTATTTT
CDR3: CAIKRGGRESTDTQYF

J: TRBJ2-1
V: TRBV4-1
D: NA
size: few
DNA: TGCGCCAGCAGCCAAGGGAGGGCGGACCGTATCTACAATGAGCAGTTCTTC
CDR3: CASSQGRADRIYNEQFF

J: TRBJ2-7
V: TRBV27
D: NA
size: few
DNA: TGTGCCAGCAGTTATACTAACTCCTACGAGCAGTACTTC
CDR3: CASSYTNSYEQYF

J: TRBJ1-1
V: TRBV7-9
D: TRBD1
size: many
DNA: TGTGCCAGCAGCTTTGGGCAGGGGGTAGGATATGACACTGAAGCTTTCTTT
CDR3: CASSFGQGVGYDTEAFF

J: TRBJ2-7
V: TRBV6-6
D: TRBD2
size: few
DNA: TGTGCCAGCAGCTCCGCGGGGGGGAAGCAGTACTTC
CDR3: CASSSAGGKQYF

J: TRBJ2-2
V: TRBV29-1
D: NA
size: few
DNA: TGCAGCGTTGATTGGAACACCGGGGAGCTGTTTTTT
CDR3: CSVDWNTGELFF

J: TRBJ1-1
V: TRBV29-1
D: NA
size: NA
DNA: TGCAGCGTTGGGTCAGACACTGAAGCTTTCTTT
CDR3: CSVGSDTEAFF

J: TRBJ2-3
V: TRBV12-3/TRBV12-4
D: NA
size: NA
DNA: TGTGCCACTGGACGGACGGAGGACACAGATACGCAGTATTTT
CDR3: CATGRTEDTDTQYF

J: TRBJ1-1
V: TRBV12-3/TRBV12-4
D: NA
size: NA
DNA: TGTGCCAGCAGTTTAAGTGCCAGCACTGAAGCTTTCTTT
CDR3: CASSLSASTEAFF

J: TRBJ2-5
V: TRBV5-1
D: NA
size: NA
DNA: TGCGCCAGCAGCTTGTCCGGGGCGCCGGAGACCCAGTACTTC
CDR3: CASSLSGAPETQYF

J: TRBJ2-3
V: TRBV20-1
D: TRBD2
size: few
DNA: TGCAGTACCCTTAGGGGAGGGCCAGATACGCAGTATTTT
CDR3: CSTLRGGPDTQYF

J: TRBJ1-2
V: TRBV29-1
D: NA
size: few
DNA: TGCAGCGTCCCTCGACAAACTAACTATGGCTACACCTTC
CDR3: CSVPRQTNYGYTF

J: TRBJ2-1
V: TRBV24-1
D: NA
size: NA
DNA: TGTGCCACCAGTGATTTGAGATCGGGGAATGAGCAGTTCTTC
CDR3: CATSDLRSGNEQFF

J: TRBJ2-3
V: TRBV7-2
D: NA
size: NA
DNA: TGTGCCAGCAGCCAAGAGGGACACACAGATACGCAGTATTTT
CDR3: CASSQEGHTDTQYF

J: TRBJ1-1
V: TRBV7-8
D: TRBD1
size: NA
DNA: TGTGCCAGCAGCTTAACCGGACAGGGGAACACTGAAGCTTTCTTT
CDR3: CASSLTGQGNTEAFF

J: TRBJ2-1
V: TRBV5-1
D: TRBD2
size: NA
DNA: TGCGCCAGCAGCTCCGCTAGCGGGAGGGCGGCTGAGCAGTTCTTC
CDR3: CASSSASGRAAEQFF

J: TRBJ2-1
V: TRBV7-2
D: NA
size: few
DNA: TGTGCCAGCAGACTCGGAGGGCCGGGGAATGAGCAGTTCTTC
CDR3: CASRLGGPGNEQFF

J: TRBJ2-3
V: TRBV4-2
D: NA
size: NA
DNA: TGTGCCAGCAGCCAAGAGTGGACAGATACGCAGTATTTT
CDR3: CASSQEWTDTQYF

J: TRBJ2-7
V: TRBV7-6
D: TRBD1
size: few
DNA: TGTGCCAGCAGTTTGTCCGGGACAGCAACTTTCGAGCAGTACTTC
CDR3: CASSLSGTATFEQYF

J: TRBJ2-1
V: TRBV2
D: TRBD2
size: few
DNA: TGTGCCAGCAGCCAAGGGACTAGCGGGGGTAGGGAGCAGTTCTTC
CDR3: CASSQGTSGGREQFF

J: TRBJ2-2
V: TRBV12-3/TRBV12-4
D: TRBD2
size: few
DNA: TGTGCCAGCAGCCCCCTTTTGAGGATCGGCGGGAGAGGCACCGGGGAGCTGTTTTTT
CDR3: CASSPLLRIGGRGTGELFF